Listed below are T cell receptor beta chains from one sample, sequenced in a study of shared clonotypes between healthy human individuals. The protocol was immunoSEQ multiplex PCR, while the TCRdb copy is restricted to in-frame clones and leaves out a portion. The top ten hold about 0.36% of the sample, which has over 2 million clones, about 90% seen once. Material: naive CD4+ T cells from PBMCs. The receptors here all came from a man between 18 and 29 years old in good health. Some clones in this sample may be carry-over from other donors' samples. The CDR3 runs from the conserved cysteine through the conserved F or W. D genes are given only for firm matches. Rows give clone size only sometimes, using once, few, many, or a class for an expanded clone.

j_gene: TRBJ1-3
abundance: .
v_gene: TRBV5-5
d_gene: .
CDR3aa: CASSLVPGTGNTIYF
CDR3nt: TGTGCCAGCAGCTTGGTACCCGGCACTGGAAACACCATATATTTT

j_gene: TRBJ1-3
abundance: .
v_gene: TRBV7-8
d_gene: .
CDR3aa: CASSLYPGIVSGNTIYF
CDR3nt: TGTGCCAGCAGCTTATATCCAGGGATCGTCTCTGGAAACACCATATATTTT

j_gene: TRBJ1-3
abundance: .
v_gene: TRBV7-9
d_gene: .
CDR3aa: CASSSQILLAGNTIYF
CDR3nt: TGTGCCAGCAGCTCTCAAATTCTGCTTGCCGGAAACACCATATATTTT

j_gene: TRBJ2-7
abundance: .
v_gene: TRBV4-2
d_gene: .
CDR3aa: CASSQALATYEQYF
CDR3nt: TGTGCCAGCAGCCAAGCCCTAGCAACCTACGAGCAGTACTTC

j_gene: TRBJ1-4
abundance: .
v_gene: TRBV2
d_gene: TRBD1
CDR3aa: CASSADRGALNEKLFF
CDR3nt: TGTGCCAGCAGTGCGGACAGGGGGGCACTTAATGAAAAACTGTTTTTT

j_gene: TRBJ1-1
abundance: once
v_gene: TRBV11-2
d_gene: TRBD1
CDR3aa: CASSRDRGRSTEAFF
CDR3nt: TGTGCCAGCAGCCGCGACAGGGGGCGCAGCACTGAAGCTTTCTTT

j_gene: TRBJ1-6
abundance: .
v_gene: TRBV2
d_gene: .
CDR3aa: CASMGDHGAPLHF
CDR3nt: TGTGCCAGCATGGGCGACCATGGGGCACCCCTCCACTTT

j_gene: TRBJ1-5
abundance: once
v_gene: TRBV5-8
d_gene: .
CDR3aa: CASSLVRYNQPQHF
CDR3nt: TGTGCCAGCAGCTTGGTGAGGTACAATCAGCCCCAGCATTTT

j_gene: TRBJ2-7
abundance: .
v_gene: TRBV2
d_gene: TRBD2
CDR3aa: CASKTSGSDEQYF
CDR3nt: TGTGCCAGCAAGACTAGCGGGAGCGACGAGCAGTACTTC

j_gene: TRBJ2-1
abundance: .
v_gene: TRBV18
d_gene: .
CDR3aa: CASSPQGGNEQFF
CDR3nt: TGTGCCAGCTCACCCCAAGGGGGCAATGAGCAGTTCTTC

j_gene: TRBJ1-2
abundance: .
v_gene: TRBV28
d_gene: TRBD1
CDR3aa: CASSLGQGVYYGYTF
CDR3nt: TGTGCCAGCAGTTTAGGACAGGGGGTTTACTATGGCTACACCTTC